Below, 20 T cell receptor beta chains from the same sample are listed, as sequenced in a study of Graves' ophthalmopathy and Graves' hyperthyroidism. Using RNA transcripts, the TCR beta CDR3 regions were amplified. First-round RT-PCR used HTBI primers; second-round multiplex PCR followed. TCRdb independently ran MiXCR on the multiplex PCR reads; one entry per CDR3 protein. The table lists about 390,000 distinct CDR3 sequences, just over 15% of them singletons. Sequencing was carried out using peripheral blood. These receptors all come from a woman aged 18-29 years with stable Graves' hyperthyroidism.

This chain joins TRBV6-1 and TRBJ2-3, with D perhaps matching TRBD2 (6 bases). This CDR3 is 15 amino acids long. The germline CDR1 and CDR2 sequences are MNHNS and SASEGT. The V gene lost 5 bases and the J gene lost 3 bases, with 15 bases spanning the gap. The CDR3 spells CASSIGGLGTDTQYF. CDR3 bases: TGTGCCAGCAGTATCGGGGGATTAGGTACAGATACGCAGTATTTT.

This clonotype was found a few times. V and J are TRBV11-2 and TRBJ2-6, with 9 bases lining up with TRBD1. Losses at the gene ends were 5 bases for V and 4 bases for J; bases not matched to a gene: 12. The CDR3 runs 18 residues. Germline V lookup: CDR1 SGHAT, CDR2 FQNNGV. The CDR3 region is CASSPPTGGLAGANVLTF. For the CDR3, the DNA is TGTGCCAGCAGCCCACCGACAGGGGGTCTGGCGGGGGCCAACGTCCTGACTTTC. Looking up the rest from reference TRBV11-2 and TRBJ2-6 gives the full variable domain: EAGVAQSPRYKIIEKRQSVAFWCNPISGHATLYWYQQILGQGPKLLIQFQNNGVVDDSQLPKDRFSAERLKGVDSTLKIQPAKLEDSAVYLCASSPPTGGLAGANVLTFGAGSRLTVL.

This clonotype was detected many times. The chain couples TRBV19 to TRBJ2-2; TRBD1 matches 7 bases. This CDR3 contains 14 residues. The germline gives CDR1 LNHDA, CDR2 SQIVND (reference sequence). The V gene end was trimmed by 3 bases and the J gene end by 5 bases; junction bases not matched to a gene: 3. Written as DNA, the CDR3 is TGTGCCAGTAGTATGGGACAGCAAACCGGGGAGCTGTTTTTT. Residues: CASSMGQQTGELFF.

In this sample, this clonotype turned up a few times. V usage is TRBV7-9 and J usage is TRBJ2-5; no firm D call. Deletions cut 6 bases from V and 2 bases from J, with 13 bases between. This CDR3 spans 14 amino acids. The germline gives CDR1 SEHNR, CDR2 FQNEAQ (reference sequence). DNA for the CDR3: TGTGCCAGCAGTCAACTACTGGGGCAAGAGACCCAGTACTTC. Protein sequence: CASSQLLGQETQYF.

This clonotype was counted many times. The rearrangement uses TRBV19 and TRBJ1-1; D is uncertain. Between the trimmed V and J ends, which lost 3 bases and 4 bases, there was a span of 9 bases. This CDR3 is 13 amino acids long. Germline-derived CDR1 and CDR2 are LNHDA and SQIVND (reference sequence). CDR3: CASSMRVLTEAFF. CDR3 in DNA: TGTGCCAGTAGTATGAGGGTGCTCACTGAAGCTTTCTTT.

This clonotype was observed many times. The gene calls are TRBV5-1 and TRBJ1-2, with D tentatively TRBD1 (5 bases). V lost 0 bases and J 9 bases, leaving 12 bases between the germline ends. CDR1 is SGHRS, CDR2 YFSETQ, per germline. The CDR3 runs 13 residues. CDR3 DNA: TGCGCCAGCAGCTTGGCTGTAGGGGAGAGCTACACCTTC. Translation: CASSLAVGESYTF.

The genes are TRBV29-1 and TRBJ2-2, with 8 bases fitting TRBD2. J lost 3 bases, V lost 8 bases, and 5 bases had no gene match. Per germline, CDR1 SQVTM and CDR2 ANQGSEA. The CDR3 has 13 amino acids. CDR3 loop: CSTTGGDTGELFF. CDR3 nucleotide sequence: TGCAGCACAACGGGGGGGGACACCGGGGAGCTGTTTTTT.

This clonotype has a handful of counts. The chain has TRBV5-6 and TRBJ1-1; 7 bases are shared with TRBD1. Per germline, CDR1 SGHDT and CDR2 YYEEEE. V was clipped by 0 bases and J by 0 bases; unmatched bases: 5. The CDR3 loop spans 16 amino acids. CDR3 bases: TGTGCCAGCAGCTTGGGCTTACAGGGGATGAACACTGAAGCTTTCTTT. Translating gives CASSLGLQGMNTEAFF.

With respect to this clonotype: A much bigger clone sits one base away, suggesting this may be a read error. The chain is built from TRBV7-8 and TRBJ2-5, with TRBD2 as a possible D gene (7 bases). Germline assignment: CDR1 SGHVS and CDR2 FQNEAQ. There are 15 residues in the CDR3. The CDR3 region has the DNA TGTGCCAGCAGCTTAGACCTGGGGGGGCAAGAGACCCAGGACTTC. This sequence encodes CASSLDLGGQETQDF.

This clonotype was seen repeatedly, ten times or more. This chain links TRBV12-3 or TRBV12-4 with TRBJ1-1; 7 nucleotides agree with TRBD1. This CDR3 spans 12 amino acids. V lost 2 bases to trimming and J lost 7 bases; unmatched junction nucleotides: 1. The CDR3 region is CASSLTGVEAFF. CDR3 DNA: TGTGCCAGCAGTTTAACAGGGGTTGAAGCTTTCTTT.

The J gene is TRBJ2-5, the V gene TRBV24-1; perhaps D is TRBD1 or TRBD2 (5 bases each). The V end was cut by 9 bases, the J end by 3 bases, with 13 bases between. Looked up from germline, CDR1 is KGHDR and CDR2 is SFDVKD. The length of the CDR3 is 13 residues. The CDR3, as DNA: TGTGCCACCTCTCAGGGAGATAAAGAGACCCAGTACTTC. It translates to CATSQGDKETQYF.

The chain recombines TRBV5-1 with TRBJ1-1, with no clear D. Germline CDR1 is SGHRS and CDR2 is YFSETQ. V was shortened by 1 base and J by 1 base, with 8 bases between the two germline ends. The CDR3 extends over 14 amino acids. CDR3 in DNA: TGCGCCAGCAGCTTGTTGGTTGAGAACACTGAAGCTTTCTTT. As protein: CASSLLVENTEAFF.

The table lists this clonotype with many counts. This rearrangement joins TRBV19 to TRBJ1-5; the D is unclear. Germline values: CDR1 LNHDA, CDR2 SQIVND (reference sequence). CDR3 length: 13 amino acids. V was shortened by 7 bases and J by 3 bases, with 10 bases between the two germline ends. CDR3 coding DNA: TGTGCCAGTACCTCAAGTTTCAATCAGCCCCAGCATTTT. It is translated as CASTSSFNQPQHF.

This clonotype was seen repeatedly, ten times or more. V usage is TRBV6-2 or TRBV6-3 and J usage is TRBJ1-1; D ambiguous. The CDR3 extends over 15 amino acids. V was cut by 0 bases and J by 1 base, with 9 bases left in between. Germline lookup yields CDR1 MNHEY and CDR2 SVGEGT. CDR3 bases: TGTGCCAGCAGTTACTCGACGTGGGGGAACACTGAAGCTTTCTTT. Translation: CASSYSTWGNTEAFF.

This clonotype was recorded many times. CDR3 in amino acids: CAIKTGQGEAFF. In DNA, the CDR3 is TGTGCCATCAAGACGGGACAGGGGGAAGCTTTCTTT. The rearrangement uses TRBV10-3 and TRBJ1-1, with TRBD1 matching over 10 bases. The CDR3 contains 12 residues. The germline V gene has CDR1 ENHRY and CDR2 SYGVKD. The V and J ends lost 7 bases and 8 bases, in that order; junction bases with no gene match: 4.

The V call is TRBV5-1, the J call TRBJ1-2; 8 bases agree with TRBD1. Germline values: CDR1 SGHRS, CDR2 YFSETQ. With V trimmed by 4 bases and J by 4 bases, 12 bases remained unmatched. This CDR3 comprises 16 residues. The CDR3 DNA reads as TGCGCCAGCAGCGCAGGGACAGGAGCTCGGACCTATGGCTACACCTTC. Amino acids: CASSAGTGARTYGYTF.

This clonotype was counted at least ten times. V is TRBV6-2 or TRBV6-3 and J is TRBJ1-5, with TRBD1 identical over 7 bases. Germline CDR1 reads MNHEY; CDR2 reads SVGEGT. This CDR3 spans 15 amino acids. V shed 2 bases and J 6 bases; nucleotides not matched to a gene: 7. In DNA form, the CDR3 reads TGTGCCAGCAGTTACGAGGGGGCGGGTAGTCAGCCCCAGCATTTT. Its translation: CASSYEGAGSQPQHF.

This clonotype was observed many times. This rearrangement joins TRBV7-9 to TRBJ1-2, with D perhaps TRBD1 (6 bases). This CDR3 spans 13 amino acids. V was trimmed by 5 bases and J by 6 bases, leaving 13 bases between them. Germline V gives CDR1 SEHNR, CDR2 FQNEAQ (reference sequence). The DNA of the CDR3 is TGTGCCAGCAGCCAATCGGGGGGCAATGGCTACACCTTC. Translated: CASSQSGGNGYTF. Drawing the rest from reference TRBV7-9 and TRBJ1-2, the complete variable domain is DTGVSQNPRHKITKRGQNVTFRCDPISEHNRLYWYRQTLGQGPEFLTYFQNEAQLEKSRLLSDRFSAERPKGSFSTLEIQRTEQGDSAMYLCASSQSGGNGYTFGSGTRLTVV.

The table lists this clonotype with many counts. This may arise from a read error, as a much more abundant clone is one base away. This chain connects TRBV6-1 to TRBJ1-1, with unresolved D. Per the germline V gene, CDR1 is MNHNS and CDR2 is SASEGT. The CDR3 length is 14 residues. The CDR3 protein is CASSELGSDTEASF. The CDR3 nucleotides read TGTGCCAGCAGTGAGCTGGGGAGTGATACTGAAGCTTCCTTT.

This chain links TRBV5-1 with TRBJ2-3, with unresolved D. The V end lost 4 bases, the J end lost 4 bases, and 10 bases lay between the germline ends. CDR3 length: 13 amino acids. Germline V gene lookup returns CDR1 SGHRS and CDR2 YFSETQ. Here the CDR3 DNA reads TGCGCCAGCAGCCCGACCGTGGCAGATACGCAGTATTTT. This encodes CASSPTVADTQYF.